One and the same sample provided the 19 T cell receptor beta chains below, sequenced in a study of cytomegalovirus exposure and HLA in healthy donors. Assay used: immunoSEQ multiplex PCR; TCRdb lists only in-frame clones, some missing. The table records 210,000 or so clones, 70% to 90% of them present only once. Sequencing was done on a sample of PBMCs. These receptors originate from a woman between 18 and 30 years old in good health and CMV-seronegative.

The genes are TRBV28 and TRBJ1-5, with 11 bases fitting TRBD1. CDR3 length equals 19 residues. Germline V gene lookup returns CDR1 MDHEN and CDR2 SYDVKM. Trimming removed 6 bases from V and 2 bases from J; junction bases left unmatched: 15. The CDR3 here is CASRWIRDRGVQGNQPQHF. CDR3 coding DNA: TGTGCCAGCAGGTGGATCCGGGACAGGGGGGTTCAGGGCAATCAGCCCCAGCATTTT.

The V gene is TRBV7-2, the J gene TRBJ1-2; perhaps TRBD1 as D (6 bases). The V gene lost 1 base and the J gene lost 6 bases, with 15 bases spanning the gap. CDR1 is SGHTA, CDR2 FQGNSA, per germline. The CDR3 length is 15 residues. This CDR3 is CASSLVLGAGDGYTF. The CDR3 coding sequence is TGTGCCAGCAGCTTAGTGCTCGGGGCAGGGGATGGCTACACCTTC.

The V call is TRBV6-5, the J call TRBJ2-7; the match to TRBD2 covers 9 bases. The CDR3 extends over 15 amino acids. The germline CDR1 and CDR2 sequences are MNHEY and SVGAGI. Losses at the gene ends were 0 bases for V and 2 bases for J; bases not matched to a gene: 2. CDR3 loop: CASSYSAGGAYEQYF. The DNA of the CDR3 is TGTGCCAGCAGTTACTCAGCGGGAGGCGCCTACGAGCAGTACTTC.

This chain connects TRBV28 to TRBJ2-5; tentative D call: TRBD1 (7 bases). Germline lookup yields CDR1 MDHEN and CDR2 SYDVKM. CDR3 length equals 18 residues. V was clipped by 4 bases and J by 4 bases, with 25 bases between them. The DNA for the CDR3 is TGTGCCAGCAGTTACACCTACCTAGGGGGCGGGAAGGTAGAGACCCAGTACTTC. Protein product: CASSYTYLGGGKVETQYF.

The chain links TRBV4-1 to TRBJ1-5; TRBD1 aligns across 8 bases. V shed 0 bases, J shed 7 bases, and the junction held 8 bases outside the gene matches. Germline V gene lookup returns CDR1 MGHRA and CDR2 YSYEKL. The CDR3 length is 16 residues. For the CDR3, the DNA is TGCGCCAGCAGCCAAGATCCGAATCAGGGGGCACAGCCCCAGCATTTT. This gives the protein CASSQDPNQGAQPQHF.

The gene calls are TRBV10-3 and TRBJ2-5, with 8 bases identical to TRBD2. Germline V gene lookup returns CDR1 ENHRY and CDR2 SYGVKD. CDR3 length: 13 residues. The J segment lost 5 bases and the V segment lost 10 bases, leaving 9 bases of the junction unmatched. The CDR3 protein is CATQREKGETQYF. CDR3 bases: TGTGCCACCCAGCGGGAGAAGGGGGAGACCCAGTACTTC.

V and J are TRBV2 and TRBJ1-1; 10 bases line up with TRBD1. CDR3 length: 14 residues. Germline CDR1 SNHLY, CDR2 FYNNEI. With V trimmed by 3 bases and J by 3 bases, 1 base remained unmatched. The chain's CDR3 is CASSDGTGDTEAFF. For the CDR3, the DNA is TGTGCCAGCAGTGATGGGACAGGGGACACTGAAGCTTTCTTT.

CDR3 in amino acids: CASSLRSGLPFYNEQFF. The CDR3 DNA reads as TGTGCCAGCAGTTTACGGTCCGGACTTCCCTTCTACAATGAGCAGTTCTTC. V usage is TRBV28 and J usage is TRBJ2-1, with a weak D call TRBD2 (5 bases). V dropped 2 bases and J dropped 3 bases, with 17 bases sitting between them. The V gene's germline CDR1 is MDHEN and CDR2 SYDVKM. The CDR3 loop spans 17 amino acids.

The chain combines TRBV19 with TRBJ1-1, with D tentatively TRBD1 (5 bases). The V gene lost 8 bases and the J gene lost 10 bases, with 11 bases spanning the gap. This CDR3 contains 10 residues. Germline-derived CDR1 and CDR2 are LNHDA and SQIVND (reference sequence). The CDR3 sequence: CASGALGAFF. Here the CDR3 DNA reads TGTGCCAGTGGGGCGTTGGGAGCTTTCTTT.

V usage is TRBV2 and J usage is TRBJ2-7, with TRBD1 identical over 8 bases. J was trimmed by 6 bases and V by 8 bases; bases with no gene match: 12. CDR3 length: 14 residues. Per germline, CDR1 SNHLY and CDR2 FYNNEI. As DNA, the CDR3 is TGTGCCAGCTTCTCCGGGACAGGAAGGGTCGAGCAGTACTTC. This codes for CASFSGTGRVEQYF.

The V gene is TRBV18, the J gene TRBJ2-7; 8 bases are shared with TRBD2. This CDR3 region has 14 residues. Germline V gene data show CDR1 as KGHSH and CDR2 as LQKENI. Trimming removed 3 bases from V and 5 bases from J; junction bases left unmatched: 6. For the CDR3, the DNA is TGTGCCAGCTCACCGGGACTAGTAATCGACGAGCAGTACTTC. This gives the protein CASSPGLVIDEQYF. The full variable domain, its missing parts supplied by reference TRBV18 and TRBJ2-7, is NAGVMQNPRHLVRRRGQEARLRCSPMKGHSHVYWYRQLPEEGLKFMVYLQKENIIDESGMPKERFSAEFPKEGPSILRIQQVVRGDSAAYFCASSPGLVIDEQYFGPGTRLTVT.

The chain combines TRBV28 with TRBJ2-1; 12 bases match TRBD2. The CDR3 length is 16 residues. V gave up 2 bases and J gave up 3 bases; unmatched junction bases: 2. The V gene's germline CDR1 is MDHEN and CDR2 SYDVKM. The CDR3 protein is CASSLELAGGYNEQFF. CDR3 sequence (DNA): TGTGCCAGCAGTTTAGAACTAGCGGGAGGCTACAATGAGCAGTTCTTC.

The chain combines TRBV2 with TRBJ1-3; D is ambiguous. The germline CDR1 and CDR2 sequences are SNHLY and FYNNEI. V was cut by 4 bases and J by 0 bases, with 7 bases left in between. The CDR3 has 14 residues. CDR3 coding DNA: TGTGCCAGCAGTGGGTCAGGCTCTGGAAACACCATATATTTT. Translation gives CASSGSGSGNTIYF.

CDR3 coding DNA: TGCGCCAGCAGCTTGGGGGGGGACTTCGACGAGCAGTACTTC. This encodes CASSLGGDFDEQYF. The chain joins TRBV5-1 to TRBJ2-7, with D possibly being TRBD2 (6 bases). The V end was cut by 0 bases, the J end by 5 bases, with 12 bases between. This CDR3 region has 14 residues. The V gene's germline CDR1 is SGHRS and CDR2 YFSETQ. Filled out from reference TRBV5-1 and TRBJ2-7, the complete variable domain reads KAGVTQTPRYLIKTRGQQVTLSCSPISGHRSVSWYQQTPGQGLQFLFEYFSETQRNKGNFPGRFSGRQFSNSRSEMNVSTLELGDSALYLCASSLGGDFDEQYFGPGTRLTVT.

The chain has TRBV7-2 and TRBJ2-2; 9 bases map to TRBD2. V lost 5 bases to trimming and J lost 5 bases; unmatched junction nucleotides: 9. This CDR3 has 16 residues. Germline assignment: CDR1 SGHTA and CDR2 FQGNSA. CDR3 sequence (DNA): TGTGCCAGCAGCCCCTTAAGGACTAGCGCGACCGGGGAGCTGTTTTTT. Protein: CASSPLRTSATGELFF.

This chain connects TRBV10-2 to TRBJ1-2; a weak D match, TRBD1 (6 bases). CDR1 WSHSY and CDR2 SAAADI come from the germline V gene. The CDR3 sequence is 14 residues long. Trimming cost V 6 bases and J 5 bases, with 16 bases left between them. CDR3 loop: CASRAQGIGYGYTF. CDR3 bases: TGCGCCAGCAGGGCACAGGGTATAGGTTATGGCTACACCTTC.

This chain connects TRBV10-3 to TRBJ2-7; D possibly corresponds to TRBD2 (7 bases). The CDR3 covers 16 residues. Trimming took off 4 bases at V and 5 bases at J, with 21 bases between the two ends. CDR1 ENHRY and CDR2 SYGVKD come from the germline V gene. The CDR3 sequence is CAISGGGGPKLHEQYF. The CDR3 coding sequence is TGTGCCATCAGTGGAGGGGGAGGGCCTAAGCTCCACGAGCAGTACTTC.

This sequence joins TRBV11-2 and TRBJ1-2; possibly TRBD1 for D (6 bases). This CDR3 is 16 amino acids long. V was pared by 1 base and J by 3 bases, with 15 bases between. The germline V gene encodes CDR1 SGHAT and CDR2 FQNNGV. The CDR3 DNA is TGTGCCAGCAGCTTAGTGAACAGGGCCCAATACTATGGCTACACCTTC. Translating gives CASSLVNRAQYYGYTF.

This clone has a count of ten or more. This chain links TRBV2 with TRBJ2-2, with 9 bases matching TRBD2. CDR3 length: 14 amino acids. Germline-derived CDR1 and CDR2 are SNHLY and FYNNEI. V shed 7 bases and J 4 bases; nucleotides not matched to a gene: 4. The CDR3 sequence is CASMTSGLTGELFF. The CDR3 region has the DNA TGTGCCAGCATGACTAGCGGACTCACCGGGGAGCTGTTTTTT.